A single sample is the source of the 6 T cell receptor beta chains below, sequenced in a study of CD8+ T cells in alopecia areata. Specified treatment: oral pan-JAK inhibitor, 5-10 mg twice daily. The authors extracted RNA and reverse transcribed it into cDNA as the sequencing template. Method: immunoSEQ multiplex PCR; TCRdb's copy keeps in-frame clones and lacks some. The top ten hold just over 0.45% of the sample, which has about 120,000 clones, about half seen once. Sequencing was performed on CD4+ T cells sorted from blood, taken at week 4, from a patient treated with tofacitinib. The origin of the receptors is a human donor with alopecia areata.

This clone was detected a few times. The CDR3 loop reads CSVVSAGRDAFF. The CDR3 nucleotides are TGCAGCGTTGTTTCGGCAGGGCGTGATGCTTTCTTT. The rearrangement joins TRBV29-1 to TRBJ1-1, with TRBD1 as a possible D gene (5 bases). The CDR3 is made up of 12 amino acids. Germline lookup yields CDR1 SQVTM and CDR2 ANQGSEA. Trimming cost V 4 bases and J 11 bases, with 17 bases left between them.

The V and J genes are TRBV30 and TRBJ1-1; D unresolved. The CDR3 runs 13 residues. Trimming took 3 bases from V and 1 from J, leaving 9 bases between them. CDR1 GTSNPN and CDR2 SVGIG come from the germline V gene (reference sequence). The CDR3 nucleotides read TGTGCCTGGAGCAGAAAGCCGAACACTGAAGCTTTCTTT. Encoded protein: CAWSRKPNTEAFF.

This CDR3 is CASSLGMKEEGYTF. The CDR3 DNA is TGTGCCAGCAGCTTGGGTATGAAAGAGGAAGGCTACACCTTC. This chain uses TRBV5-4 with TRBJ1-2; D ambiguous. The germline V and J ends were trimmed by 0 bases and 8 bases, with 14 bases remaining between them. CDR1 SGHNT and CDR2 YYREEE come from the germline V gene (reference sequence). The CDR3 spans 14 residues.

The V gene is TRBV30, the J gene TRBJ1-4, with 7 bases lining up with TRBD1. CDR3 size: 14 residues. Germline V gives CDR1 GTSNPN, CDR2 SVGIG (reference sequence). The V segment lost 3 bases and the J segment 8 bases; nucleotides outside the gene matches: 9. Here the CDR3 reads CAWRYTGTVEKLFF. The DNA for the CDR3 is TGTGCCTGGAGGTACACCGGGACAGTCGAAAAACTGTTTTTT.

CDR3 in amino acids: CATGIGRPNQETQYF. The DNA for the CDR3 is TGTGCCACAGGAATCGGCAGACCTAACCAAGAGACCCAGTACTTC. The chain links TRBV6-5 to TRBJ2-5, with no clear D. This CDR3 is built from 15 residues. Germline CDR1 reads MNHEY; CDR2 reads SVGAGI. The V end lost 10 bases, the J end lost 0 bases, and 18 bases lay between the germline ends.

V is TRBV14 and J is TRBJ1-1; D remains ambiguous. This CDR3 comprises 11 residues. Germline V lookup: CDR1 SGHDN, CDR2 FVKESK. V lost 1 base to trimming and J lost 4 bases, with 1 base between them. The DNA of the CDR3 is TGTGCCAGCAGCCAAGTCACTGAAGCTTTCTTT. Its protein is CASSQVTEAFF.